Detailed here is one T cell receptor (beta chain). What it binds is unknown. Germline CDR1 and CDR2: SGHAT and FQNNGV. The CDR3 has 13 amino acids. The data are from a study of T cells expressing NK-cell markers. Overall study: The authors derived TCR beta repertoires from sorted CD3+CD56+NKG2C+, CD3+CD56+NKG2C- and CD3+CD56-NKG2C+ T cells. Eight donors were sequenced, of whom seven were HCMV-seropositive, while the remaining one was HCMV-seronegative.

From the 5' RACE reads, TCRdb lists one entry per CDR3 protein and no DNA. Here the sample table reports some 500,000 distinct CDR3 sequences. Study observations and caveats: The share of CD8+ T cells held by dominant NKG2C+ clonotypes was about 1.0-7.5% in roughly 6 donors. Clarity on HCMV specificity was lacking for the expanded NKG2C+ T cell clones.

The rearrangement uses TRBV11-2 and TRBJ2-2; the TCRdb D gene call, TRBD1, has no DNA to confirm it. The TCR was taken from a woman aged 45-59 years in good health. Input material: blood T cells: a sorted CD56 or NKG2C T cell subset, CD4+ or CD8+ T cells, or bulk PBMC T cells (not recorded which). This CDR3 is CASNTGRTGELFF.